These 9 T cell receptor beta chains were sequenced from one sample in a study of T cell responses to AZD1222 COVID-19 vaccine. TCRdb keeps only in-frame clones here, not all; method: immunoSEQ multiplex PCR. This sample has under 200,000 clones, with 85% to 90% found just once. The sequencing here drew on peripheral blood, taken on day 0 of AZD1222 vaccination. The receptors shown here come from an adult in good health.

The chain has TRBV12-5 and TRBJ1-1; D may be TRBD1 (5 bases). The CDR3 is 14 residues long. Germline CDR1 reads LGHNT; CDR2 reads FRNRAP. The germline V and J ends were trimmed by 1 base and 1 base, with 7 bases remaining between them. The CDR3 protein is CASGLGQGNTEAFF. The CDR3 bases are TGTGCTAGTGGTTTGGGGCAGGGGAACACTGAAGCTTTCTTT.

The table lists this clone with a few counts. This rearrangement joins TRBV19 to TRBJ1-2, with TRBD1 matching 9 bases. The germline V gene has CDR1 LNHDA and CDR2 SQIVND (reference sequence). The CDR3 totals 15 residues. After removal of 3 bases from V and 5 bases from J, the junction contained 7 bases not matched to a gene. CDR3 nucleotides: TGTGCCAGTAGTATCCCGGGACAGGGACGATATGGCTACACCTTC. It translates to CASSIPGQGRYGYTF.

The CDR3 region is CASSLGQGGGVNQPQHF. CDR3 in DNA: TGTGCCAGCAGCTTGGGTCAGGGAGGGGGCGTCAATCAGCCCCAGCATTTT. The chain joins TRBV5-5 to TRBJ1-5, with 7 nucleotides matching TRBD1. Germline loops: CDR1 SGHKS, CDR2 YYEKEE (reference sequence). The V segment lost 0 bases and the J segment 3 bases; nucleotides outside the gene matches: 9. The CDR3 runs 17 residues.

This chain joins TRBV9 and TRBJ1-5; D gene uncertain. Germline assignment: CDR1 SGDLS and CDR2 YYNGEE. Trimming removed 3 bases from V and 3 bases from J, with 10 bases in between. The CDR3 totals 14 residues. The CDR3 protein is CASSADGTNQPQHF. The CDR3, as DNA: TGTGCCAGCAGCGCAGACGGTACCAATCAGCCCCAGCATTTT.

The chain carries TRBV28 and TRBJ1-3; D is undetermined. Germline assignment: CDR1 MDHEN and CDR2 SYDVKM. Trimming stripped 5 bases from V and 0 bases from J, with 11 bases between. The length of the CDR3 is 15 residues. Here the CDR3 reads CASSPPRRSGNTIYF. CDR3 coding DNA: TGTGCCAGCAGTCCCCCTCGGCGCTCTGGAAACACCATATATTTT.

J is TRBJ2-7 and V is TRBV11-2; D unclear. Per germline, CDR1 SGHAT and CDR2 FQNNGV. This CDR3 region has 13 residues. V shed 5 bases and J shed 2 bases, with 10 bases lying between them. The CDR3 bases are TGTGCCAGCAGCCCCACTCGGACCTACGAGCAGTACTTC. It specifies CASSPTRTYEQYF.

V and J are TRBV28 and TRBJ1-2, with a weak D call TRBD1 (6 bases). CDR3 length equals 15 residues. The germline V and J ends were trimmed by 8 bases and 4 bases, with 20 bases remaining between them. Germline CDR1 MDHEN, CDR2 SYDVKM. CDR3 coding DNA: TGTGCCAGCTCTTCGGGCGCAGGGGATACCTATGGCTACACCTTC. This sequence encodes CASSSGAGDTYGYTF.

V and J are TRBV28 and TRBJ2-7, with 13 bases fitting TRBD2. J lost 4 bases, V lost 4 bases, and 4 bases had no gene match. This CDR3 comprises 15 residues. Germline CDR1 MDHEN, CDR2 SYDVKM. The CDR3 DNA reads as TGTGCCAGCAGTTCGGGGACTAGCGGGGATTACGAGCAGTACTTC. It specifies CASSSGTSGDYEQYF.

The chain employs TRBV28 and TRBJ1-5, with no clear D. The CDR3 totals 15 residues. Trimming took 8 bases from V and 0 from J, leaving 14 bases between them. CDR1 is MDHEN and CDR2 is SYDVKM in the germline V gene. CDR3 DNA: TGTGCCAGCCAGGACGGTTCTTATAGCAATCAGCCCCAGCATTTT. It codes for CASQDGSYSNQPQHF. Filled out from reference TRBV28 and TRBJ1-5, the complete variable domain reads DVKVTQSSRYLVKRTGEKVFLECVQDMDHENMFWYRQDPGLGLRLIYFSYDVKMKEKGDIPEGYSVSREKKERFSLILESASTNQTSMYLCASQDGSYSNQPQHFGDGTRLSIL.